This is a list of T cell receptor beta chains from one sample in a study of blood T cells in healthy people across ages. TCRdb analysed the 5' RACE reads with MiXCR anew, one entry per CDR3 protein. The sample yields approximately 730,000 distinct CDR3 sequences, 53% seen once. Specimen: blood. These receptors were collected from a man of 80 years or more in good health. The CDR3 runs from the conserved cysteine through the conserved F or W. Each record gives: clone size, D gene, J gene, V gene, CDR3 DNA, CDR3 protein. The D gene is left open where the match is weak. The size entry is marked missing in some rows and otherwise reads once, few, many or a size class.

clone_size: -; d_call: -; j_call: TRBJ2-7; v_call: TRBV9; cdr3_nt: TGTGCCAGCAGCGTATCGCGGCACGGCAGCGAGCAGTACTTC; cdr3_aa: CASSVSRHGSEQYF
clone_size: -; d_call: -; j_call: TRBJ2-5; v_call: TRBV7-2; cdr3_nt: TGTGCCAGCAGCTACCAGGGTTACGAGCGGTACTTC; cdr3_aa: CASSYQGYERYF
clone_size: -; d_call: -; j_call: TRBJ2-5; v_call: TRBV7-9; cdr3_nt: TGTGCCAGCAGCGCGGACAACCAAGAGACCCAGTACTTC; cdr3_aa: CASSADNQETQYF
clone_size: -; d_call: TRBD1; j_call: TRBJ2-1; v_call: TRBV20-1; cdr3_nt: TGCAGTGCTCTCAATCCGGGACAGGGTTCCGCTGAGCAGTTCTTC; cdr3_aa: CSALNPGQGSAEQFF
clone_size: few; d_call: -; j_call: TRBJ2-5; v_call: TRBV3-1; cdr3_nt: TGTGCCAGCAGCCATGGGGGCGGCGGGAGTGGAGAGACCCAGTACTTC; cdr3_aa: CASSHGGGGSGETQYF
clone_size: -; d_call: -; j_call: TRBJ1-5; v_call: TRBV29-1; cdr3_nt: TGCAGCGTTGAAGATGGTCCTAAACAGCCCCAGCATTTT; cdr3_aa: CSVEDGPKQPQHF
clone_size: few; d_call: -; j_call: TRBJ2-4; v_call: TRBV29-1; cdr3_nt: TGCAGCGTGGTAGCCAAAAACATTCAGTACTTC; cdr3_aa: CSVVAKNIQYF
clone_size: few; d_call: TRBD2; j_call: TRBJ2-3; v_call: TRBV25-1; cdr3_nt: TGTGCCAGCAGTGATAGCGGGGGAAAGGGGGGGCAGTATTTT; cdr3_aa: CASSDSGGKGGQYF
clone_size: -; d_call: TRBD2; j_call: TRBJ2-3; v_call: TRBV4-1; cdr3_nt: TGCGCCAGCAGCCATGGGGAGGGAAGACGATACGCGTATTTT; cdr3_aa: CASSHGEGRRYAYF
clone_size: -; d_call: -; j_call: TRBJ2-2; v_call: TRBV24-1; cdr3_nt: TGTGCCACCAGTGACCTGGGGCAGGGATCCACCGGGGAGCTGTTTTTT; cdr3_aa: CATSDLGQGSTGELFF
clone_size: -; d_call: TRBD2; j_call: TRBJ2-7; v_call: TRBV25-1; cdr3_nt: TGTGCCAGCAGTGGGGGCGGGGGGACCTCCTACGAGCAGTACTTC; cdr3_aa: CASSGGGGTSYEQYF
clone_size: -; d_call: TRBD2; j_call: TRBJ2-1; v_call: TRBV4-2; cdr3_nt: TGTGCCAGCAGCCGGGTAGCGGGGGCGGCGAATGAGCAGTTCTTC; cdr3_aa: CASSRVAGAANEQFF
clone_size: -; d_call: TRBD1; j_call: TRBJ2-5; v_call: TRBV10-3; cdr3_nt: TGTGCCATCAGTGAGTCGGGTAGAGGGGGCAAAGAGACCCAGTACTTC; cdr3_aa: CAISESGRGGKETQYF
clone_size: few; d_call: -; j_call: TRBJ2-1; v_call: TRBV29-1; cdr3_nt: TGCAGCGTCCTCTTCGCGGAGGTCATCAATGAGCAGTTCTTC; cdr3_aa: CSVLFAEVINEQFF
clone_size: -; d_call: -; j_call: TRBJ2-7; v_call: TRBV28; cdr3_nt: TGTGCCAGCAGCGTTAGGGGAGACAGCCCGCAGTACTTC; cdr3_aa: CASSVRGDSPQYF
clone_size: -; d_call: TRBD2; j_call: TRBJ2-1; v_call: TRBV4-1; cdr3_nt: TGCGCCAGCAGCCAAGATGGGACTAGCGTCTACAATGAGCAGTTCTTC; cdr3_aa: CASSQDGTSVYNEQFF
clone_size: once; d_call: TRBD1; j_call: TRBJ1-2; v_call: TRBV18; cdr3_nt: TGTGCCAGCTCACCGGGACAGGAGGATGGCTACACCTTC; cdr3_aa: CASSPGQEDGYTF
clone_size: -; d_call: -; j_call: TRBJ1-5; v_call: TRBV5-1; cdr3_nt: TGCGCCAGCAGCTTGGACGGGGCGAATCAGCCCCAGCATTTT; cdr3_aa: CASSLDGANQPQHF
clone_size: -; d_call: TRBD1; j_call: TRBJ2-5; v_call: TRBV6-1; cdr3_nt: TGTGCCATCACGGACAGGGGGCTTTTGGAGACCCAGTACTTC; cdr3_aa: CAITDRGLLETQYF
clone_size: few; d_call: -; j_call: TRBJ1-4; v_call: TRBV25-1; cdr3_nt: TGTGCCAGCAGTGAGTTTCAAGGCGGGAATGAAAAACTGTTTTTT; cdr3_aa: CASSEFQGGNEKLFF
clone_size: -; d_call: TRBD2; j_call: TRBJ2-5; v_call: TRBV9; cdr3_nt: TGTGCCAGCAGCGGTGCAGCGGGGCGAGGAGAGCAGTACTTC; cdr3_aa: CASSGAAGRGEQYF
clone_size: -; d_call: -; j_call: TRBJ2-3; v_call: TRBV5-1; cdr3_nt: TGCGCCAGCAGCAAGGGGCTAGTGACAGATACGCAGTATTTT; cdr3_aa: CASSKGLVTDTQYF
clone_size: -; d_call: -; j_call: TRBJ2-5; v_call: TRBV29-1; cdr3_nt: TGCAGCGTTGAAGGGTACGGAGAGACCCAGTACTTC; cdr3_aa: CSVEGYGETQYF
clone_size: -; d_call: -; j_call: TRBJ1-1; v_call: TRBV7-2; cdr3_nt: TGTGCCAGCGGGGACGGAGAGAACACTGAAGCTTTCTTT; cdr3_aa: CASGDGENTEAFF
clone_size: -; d_call: -; j_call: TRBJ2-7; v_call: TRBV28; cdr3_nt: TGTGCCAGTAGTTTATTAGGGGTCAACGAGCAGTACTTC; cdr3_aa: CASSLLGVNEQYF
clone_size: -; d_call: -; j_call: TRBJ2-1; v_call: TRBV6-5; cdr3_nt: TGTGCCAGCAGACCCGGACAGTTGACTGAGCAGTTCTTC; cdr3_aa: CASRPGQLTEQFF
clone_size: once; d_call: -; j_call: TRBJ2-5; v_call: TRBV5-1; cdr3_nt: TGCGCCAGCAGCTTGGAGGTTTCCTTGGCAGAGACCCAGTACTTC; cdr3_aa: CASSLEVSLAETQYF
clone_size: -; d_call: -; j_call: TRBJ2-2; v_call: TRBV29-1; cdr3_nt: TGCAGCGCTGTACAGAACACGAACACCGGGGAGCTGTTTTTT; cdr3_aa: CSAVQNTNTGELFF
clone_size: once; d_call: -; j_call: TRBJ2-2; v_call: TRBV29-1; cdr3_nt: TGCAGCGTTGAAGAATGGGTAGCGGGGGAGCTGTTTTTT; cdr3_aa: CSVEEWVAGELFF
clone_size: -; d_call: TRBD1; j_call: TRBJ1-5; v_call: TRBV27; cdr3_nt: TGTGCCAGCAGTTTACAGGGGGCCCGGACCAAGAGCAATCAGCCCCAGCATTTT; cdr3_aa: CASSLQGARTKSNQPQHF
clone_size: -; d_call: -; j_call: TRBJ2-5; v_call: TRBV29-1; cdr3_nt: TGCAGCGGACTGACTGGCGCCCCAGAGACCCAGTACTTC; cdr3_aa: CSGLTGAPETQYF
clone_size: -; d_call: -; j_call: TRBJ2-1; v_call: TRBV7-6; cdr3_nt: TGTGCCAGCAGCTTAGTTACGTATGAGCAGTTCTTC; cdr3_aa: CASSLVTYEQFF
clone_size: -; d_call: TRBD1; j_call: TRBJ2-3; v_call: TRBV12-3/TRBV12-4; cdr3_nt: TGTGCCAGCCAGCCCAACAGGGGTGCTAGCACAGATACGCGGTATTTT; cdr3_aa: CASQPNRGASTDTRYF
clone_size: -; d_call: -; j_call: TRBJ2-3; v_call: TRBV28; cdr3_nt: TGTGCCAGCAGCGACAACACAGATACGCAGTATTTT; cdr3_aa: CASSDNTDTQYF
clone_size: -; d_call: TRBD2; j_call: TRBJ2-1; v_call: TRBV7-3; cdr3_nt: TGTGCCAGCAGCTTAAGGAGTACTAGCGGGAGCCCGCCTACTAGGAATGAGCAGTTCTTC; cdr3_aa: CASSLRSTSGSPPTRNEQFF
clone_size: -; d_call: -; j_call: TRBJ1-1; v_call: TRBV5-1; cdr3_nt: TGCGCCAGCAGCACCCCTGACACTGAAGCTTTCTTT; cdr3_aa: CASSTPDTEAFF
clone_size: few; d_call: -; j_call: TRBJ2-4; v_call: TRBV6-2/TRBV6-3; cdr3_nt: TGTGCCAGCTCCCCCTCCCGTCTTACGGGAGCCAAAAACATTCAGTACTTC; cdr3_aa: CASSPSRLTGAKNIQYF
clone_size: few; d_call: -; j_call: TRBJ2-7; v_call: TRBV6-6; cdr3_nt: TGTGCCAGCATGGGGGCCGGGCAGGGCAAATCCTACGAGCAGTACTTC; cdr3_aa: CASMGAGQGKSYEQYF
clone_size: few; d_call: -; j_call: TRBJ1-5; v_call: TRBV5-5; cdr3_nt: TGTGCCAGCAGCTCGACGGGCAATCAGCCCCAGCATTTT; cdr3_aa: CASSSTGNQPQHF
clone_size: -; d_call: TRBD2; j_call: TRBJ2-2; v_call: TRBV12-3/TRBV12-4; cdr3_nt: TGTGCCAGCAACCCCGAAAAGCTAGCGGGAGTTACCGGGGAGCTGTTTTTT; cdr3_aa: CASNPEKLAGVTGELFF
clone_size: -; d_call: -; j_call: TRBJ1-1; v_call: TRBV2; cdr3_nt: TGTGCCAGCAGTGAAACCGAAGGGCGAGTCACTGAAGCTTTCTTT; cdr3_aa: CASSETEGRVTEAFF
clone_size: -; d_call: -; j_call: TRBJ1-6; v_call: TRBV11-2; cdr3_nt: TGTGCCAGCAGCCGCCCAGGCACGGAATATAATTCACCCCTCCACTTT; cdr3_aa: CASSRPGTEYNSPLHF
clone_size: -; d_call: TRBD2; j_call: TRBJ2-7; v_call: TRBV4-2; cdr3_nt: TGTGCCAGCAGCCCTAGCGCTAGCGGGACCTACGAGCAGTACTTC; cdr3_aa: CASSPSASGTYEQYF
clone_size: -; d_call: -; j_call: TRBJ1-2; v_call: TRBV29-1; cdr3_nt: TGCAGCGTCCATAGCGGCGTTCAAGGCTACACCTTC; cdr3_aa: CSVHSGVQGYTF
clone_size: -; d_call: TRBD2; j_call: TRBJ2-1; v_call: TRBV27; cdr3_nt: TGTGCCACCCGACCGGGACTAGAGGCCCATGAGCAGTTCTTC; cdr3_aa: CATRPGLEAHEQFF
clone_size: -; d_call: TRBD1; j_call: TRBJ2-7; v_call: TRBV2; cdr3_nt: TGTGCCAGCACTTGGGACAGGGGAAGGAACGAGCAGTACTTC; cdr3_aa: CASTWDRGRNEQYF
clone_size: -; d_call: -; j_call: TRBJ2-5; v_call: TRBV3-1; cdr3_nt: TGTGCCAGCAGCCAAGATGGCCAGGGCGGGACCCAGTACTTC; cdr3_aa: CASSQDGQGGTQYF
clone_size: -; d_call: -; j_call: TRBJ1-2; v_call: TRBV27; cdr3_nt: TGTGCCAGCAGTAGGGCAGGGATAGCTAACTATGGCTACACCTTC; cdr3_aa: CASSRAGIANYGYTF